This TCR beta chain originates from a study of beta chain features in type 1 diabetes. Study at large: Age and gender were similar between patients and healthy donors, as were cell yields. Study-wide findings and caveats: Here, the possible influence of HLA type (on TCRB rearrangement) remained unresolved. Diminished insertions and augmented deletions at VDJ junctions characterized type 1 diabetes patients.

Regarding this clone: Its antigen remains unidentified.

The sequenced template was cDNA made from the entire isolated RNA. Only in-frame clones appear in the TCRdb table, and some are missing; sequencing was by immunoSEQ multiplex PCR. The data hold 350,000 to 450,000 clones, with 14% observed a single time. The TCR was taken from a young man in good health. The sequencing input was naive CD4+ T cells from blood.

In nucleotides, the CDR3 is TGTGCTAGTGGTTTGGTAACCGATAGGGCTTTCTTT. This sequence encodes CASGLVTDRAFF. The chain couples TRBV12-5 to TRBJ1-1; D gene ambiguous. Germline CDR1 is LGHNT and CDR2 is FRNRAP. The CDR3 runs 12 residues. The V end lost 0 bases, the J end lost 11 bases, and 10 bases lay between the germline ends.